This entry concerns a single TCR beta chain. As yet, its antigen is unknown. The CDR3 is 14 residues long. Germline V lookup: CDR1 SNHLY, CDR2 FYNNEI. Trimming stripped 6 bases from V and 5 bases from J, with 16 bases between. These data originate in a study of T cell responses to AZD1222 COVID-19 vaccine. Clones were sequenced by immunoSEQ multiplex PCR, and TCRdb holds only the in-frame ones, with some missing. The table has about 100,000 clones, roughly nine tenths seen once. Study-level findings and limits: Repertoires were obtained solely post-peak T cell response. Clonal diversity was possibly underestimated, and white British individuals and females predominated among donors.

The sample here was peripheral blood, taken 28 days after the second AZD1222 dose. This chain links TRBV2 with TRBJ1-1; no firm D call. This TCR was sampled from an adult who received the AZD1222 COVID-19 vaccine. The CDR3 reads CASSVTNLETEAFF. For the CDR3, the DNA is TGTGCCAGCAGCGTGACAAATTTGGAGACTGAAGCTTTCTTT. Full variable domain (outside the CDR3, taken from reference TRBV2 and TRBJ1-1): EPEVTQTPSHQVTQMGQEVILRCVPISNHLYFYWYRQILGQKVEFLVSFYNNEISEKSEIFDDQFSVERPDGSNFTLKIRSTKLEDSAMYFCASSVTNLETEAFFGQGTRLTVV.